Below are 2 T cell receptor beta chains sequenced from a single sample in a study of response to subunit inactivated influenza vaccine. In TCRdb, the RT-PCR reads were re-called with MiXCR into one record per CDR3 protein. The sample shows some 600,000 distinct CDR3 sequences, 12% to 15% of them seen only once. The material sequenced was PBMCs from blood, taken approximately 15 days before vaccination. These receptor sequences come from a man aged 50-59 years who received an inactivated influenza vaccine.

In its sample, this clonotype was seen many times. The chain is built from TRBV29-1 and TRBJ2-5, with a possible D match to TRBD1 (6 bases). The germline V and J ends were trimmed by 5 bases and 4 bases, with 14 bases remaining between them. The CDR3 runs to 13 residues. Germline loops: CDR1 SQVTM, CDR2 ANQGSEA. Here the CDR3 reads CSVTQGSGETQYF. The CDR3 DNA is TGCAGCGTTACTCAGGGGAGCGGAGAGACCCAGTACTTC.

V is TRBV5-1 and J is TRBJ2-5, with 8 bases identical to TRBD2. This CDR3 is built from 13 residues. V dropped 5 bases and J dropped 4; count of bases not matched to a gene: 4. Germline V gene lookup returns CDR1 SGHRS and CDR2 YFSETQ. CDR3 region: CASRGREGETQYF. DNA of the CDR3: TGCGCCAGCAGAGGTCGGGAGGGAGAGACCCAGTACTTC.